One sample yielded the 28 T cell receptor beta chains listed below, sequenced in a study of vaccination and CD4 T cells after COVID-19. Noted treatment: 10-day PBMC culture with coronavirus spike peptide pools or control peptides (ViraFEST assay). The antigens for these receptors are not known. Sequencing of cultured CD4+ T cell DNA used the Oncomine TCR Beta short-read assay. Each CDR3 protein gets one entry after TCRdb re-called the PCR reads with MiXCR. The data hold under 25,000 distinct CDR3 sequences, with 23% observed a single time. Material: cultured CD4+ T cells from blood. The receptors here all came from a human donor with COVID-19.

The chain couples TRBV28 to TRBJ2-1; no reliable D call. The CDR3 is 8 amino acids. V lost 9 bases to trimming and J lost 13 bases, with 7 bases between them. Looked up from germline, CDR1 is MDHEN and CDR2 is SYDVKM. The CDR3 nucleotides are TGTGCCAGTATCATACAGTTCTTC. This codes for CASIIQFF. Full variable domain (outside the CDR3, taken from reference TRBV28 and TRBJ2-1): DVKVTQSSRYLVKRTGEKVFLECVQDMDHENMFWYRQDPGLGLRLIYFSYDVKMKEKGDIPEGYSVSREKKERFSLILESASTNQTSMYLCASIIQFFGPGTRLTVL.

The genes are TRBV12-3 or TRBV12-4 and TRBJ2-2, with TRBD2 matching 13 bases. The ends lost 6 bases at V and 5 bases at J; junction bases unmatched: 9. There are 17 residues in the CDR3. The CDR3 spells CASRPTLAGGWTGELFF. CDR3 nucleotides: TGTGCCAGCAGACCGACACTAGCGGGGGGGTGGACCGGGGAGCTGTTTTTT.

This rearrangement joins TRBV3-1 to TRBJ1-5; 10 nucleotides line up with TRBD1. CDR1 and CDR2 from the germline V gene are LGHDT and YNNKEL (reference sequence). The junction had 4 bases not matched to a gene; V was cut back by 0 bases and J by 2 bases. The CDR3 sequence is 17 residues long. The CDR3 DNA reads TGTGCCAGCAGCCAAGACGCCGGACAGGGGGGCAATCAGCCCCAGCATTTT. Encoded protein: CASSQDAGQGGNQPQHF. The complete variable domain, with remaining parts taken from reference TRBV3-1 and TRBJ1-5, reads DTAVSQTPKYLVTQMGNDKSIKCEQNLGHDTMYWYKQDSKKFLKIMFSYNNKELIINETVPNRFSPKSPDKAHLNLHINSLELGDSAVYFCASSQDAGQGGNQPQHFGDGTRLSIL.

This clonotype was counted between two and nine times. The V and J genes are TRBV7-3 and TRBJ2-2, with 8 nucleotides matching TRBD1. V lost 5 bases, J lost 3 bases, and 5 bases stayed unmatched. Germline values: CDR1 SGHTA, CDR2 FQGTGA. The CDR3 extends over 15 amino acids. The CDR3 sequence is CASSRDRTDTGELFF. The CDR3 DNA reads TGTGCCAGCAGCCGGGACAGGACCGACACCGGGGAGCTGTTTTTT.

This chain connects TRBV10-3 to TRBJ2-7; 7 nucleotides match TRBD1. Germline V CDR1 and CDR2: ENHRY, SYGVKD. The ends lost 1 base at V and 3 bases at J; junction bases unmatched: 0. CDR3 length: 13 residues. This chain's CDR3 is CAISEWTGYEQYF. DNA for the CDR3: TGTGCCATCAGTGAGTGGACAGGCTACGAGCAGTACTTC.

This clonotype was observed a few times. The gene calls are TRBV15 and TRBJ1-4, with no clear D. Looked up from germline, CDR1 is LNHNV and CDR2 is YYDKDF (reference sequence). The V gene lost 0 bases and the J gene lost 0 bases, with 2 bases spanning the gap. The CDR3 has 14 amino acids. The chain's CDR3 is CATSREATNEKLFF. CDR3 bases: TGTGCCACCAGCAGAGAGGCAACTAATGAAAAACTGTTTTTT.

Only a few counts were recorded for this clonotype. The genes are TRBV6-1 and TRBJ2-5, with no clear D. In germline, CDR1 is MNHNS, CDR2 SASEGT. CDR3 length equals 12 residues. Trimming left V 5 bases short and J 5 bases short, with 9 bases between. DNA of the CDR3: TGTGCCAGCAGTCTGTCGCCGGAGACCCAGTACTTC. Protein: CASSLSPETQYF.

The gene calls are TRBV6-1 and TRBJ1-1, with 7 bases that match TRBD1. V was clipped by 5 bases and J by 5 bases; unmatched bases: 8. Germline V lookup: CDR1 MNHNS, CDR2 SASEGT. The CDR3 consists of 14 residues. CDR3 in amino acids: CASSPRTGRTEAFF. The CDR3 nucleotides read TGTGCCAGCAGTCCCCGGACAGGAAGAACTGAAGCTTTCTTT.

This clonotype is medium-sized (0.01 to 0.1%) in the sample. This chain connects TRBV21-1 to TRBJ1-6; the table's D call, TRBD1, was not checked against the DNA. TRBV21-1 is a recognized pseudogene. The CDR3 has 21 amino acids. DNA for the CDR3: TGTGCCAGCAGCTTAAGAAGAGACGGGCCAGGGGGCATTTACCATAATTCACCCCTCCACTTT. Translated: CASSLRRDGPGGIYHNSPLHF.

The genes are TRBV27 and TRBJ2-5; 7 nucleotides line up with TRBD2. Germline V lookup: CDR1 MNHEY, CDR2 SMNVEV (reference sequence). J lost 4 bases, V lost 5 bases, and 4 bases had no gene match. The CDR3 consists of 13 residues. Here the CDR3 reads CASSRREGETQYF. The DNA of the CDR3 is TGTGCCAGCAGTCGGAGGGAGGGAGAGACCCAGTACTTC.

The CDR3 sequence is CATSDLSNLAKNIQYF. The DNA of the CDR3 is TGTGCCACCAGTGATTTGTCCAATCTAGCCAAAAACATTCAGTACTTC. The gene calls are TRBV24-1 and TRBJ2-4; D is uncertain. The germline V and J ends were trimmed by 0 bases and 0 bases, with 8 bases remaining between them. This CDR3 is built from 16 residues. Germline V CDR1 and CDR2: KGHDR, SFDVKD.

The chain combines TRBV28 with TRBJ2-5; unclear D gene. CDR3 length: 14 amino acids. The germline CDR1 and CDR2 sequences are MDHEN and SYDVKM. V shed 2 bases and J shed 4 bases, with 11 bases lying between them. The CDR3 region has the DNA TGTGCCAGCAGTTTACCGCTCGGACGAGAGACCCAGTACTTC. Translation gives CASSLPLGRETQYF.

The chain links TRBV5-1 to TRBJ2-5, with TRBD2 matching 9 bases. The V and J ends lost 5 bases and 2 bases, in that order; junction bases with no gene match: 16. CDR1 and CDR2 (germline): SGHRS, YFSETQ. The CDR3 totals 18 residues. CDR3 sequence: CASRPLAGQTLGQETQYF. The CDR3, as DNA: TGCGCCAGCAGGCCGCTAGCGGGGCAGACCTTGGGTCAAGAGACCCAGTACTTC.

This clonotype is medium-sized within its sample. This chain connects TRBV20-1 to TRBJ2-3, with 9 bases matching TRBD2. Germline V lookup: CDR1 DFQATT, CDR2 SNEGSKA (reference sequence). The CDR3 contains 16 residues. V shed 3 bases and J 6 bases; nucleotides not matched to a gene: 13. CDR3 in amino acids: CSARGRWAGGPDTQYF. CDR3 DNA sequence: TGCAGTGCTAGGGGGAGATGGGCGGGGGGGCCTGATACGCAGTATTTT.

The CDR3, as DNA: TGTGCCAGCACTCACTCTGGGGGAGGGTTTGAGCAGTTCTTC. Its protein is CASTHSGGGFEQFF. The chain links TRBV6-5 to TRBJ2-1; 7 bases fit TRBD2. CDR1 is MNHEY, CDR2 SVGAGI, per germline. Trimming at V came to 7 bases and at J to 9 bases, leaving 12 bases not matched to a gene. The CDR3 has 14 amino acids.

The genes are TRBV6-2 or TRBV6-3 and TRBJ2-7; D may match TRBD1 or TRBD2 (6 bases each). Germline CDR1 and CDR2: MNHEY and SVGEGT. V lost 6 bases and J 2 bases, leaving 14 bases between the germline ends. The CDR3 runs 14 residues. The CDR3 coding sequence is TGTGCCAGCAGGGGGGGCGGTGCGGCCTACGAGCAGTACTTC. Translating it yields CASRGGGAAYEQYF.

In its sample, this clonotype was seen a few times. This rearrangement joins TRBV2 to TRBJ2-7; 13 nucleotides agree with TRBD2. The CDR3 loop spans 15 amino acids. Unmatched junction bases numbered 8, after V lost 5 bases and J lost 7 bases. Per the germline V gene, CDR1 is SNHLY and CDR2 is FYNNEI. The CDR3 loop reads CASSQRLAGGEEQYF. For the CDR3, the DNA is TGTGCCAGCAGTCAAAGACTAGCGGGGGGTGAAGAGCAGTACTTC.

The sample holds a few counts of this clonotype. The chain recombines TRBV4-2 with TRBJ1-5; 7 nucleotides align to TRBD1. This CDR3 comprises 17 residues. V shed 0 bases and J 3 bases; nucleotides not matched to a gene: 8. Germline V gives CDR1 LGHNA, CDR2 YNFKEQ. CDR3 sequence: CASSQDPRTGPNQPQHF. The CDR3 DNA reads TGTGCCAGCAGCCAAGATCCCAGGACAGGACCCAATCAGCCCCAGCATTTT.

By frequency in the sample, this clonotype is medium-sized. This chain links TRBV27 with TRBJ1-1, with D uncertain. The CDR3 sequence is 15 residues long. The germline V gene encodes CDR1 MNHEY and CDR2 SMNVEV (reference sequence). Trimming took off 6 bases at V and 0 bases at J, with 14 bases between the two ends. The DNA for the CDR3 is TGTGCCAGCAGACCCGACGGGTTCATGAACACTGAAGCTTTCTTT. Translation gives CASRPDGFMNTEAFF.

The gene calls are TRBV2 and TRBJ2-6; 8 bases map to TRBD1. V was clipped by 11 bases and J by 1 base; unmatched bases: 10. The CDR3 is made up of 16 amino acids. The germline V gene has CDR1 SNHLY and CDR2 FYNNEI. CDR3 in amino acids: CAGKGQGASGANVLTF. The CDR3 coding sequence is TGTGCCGGGAAGGGGCAGGGGGCTTCTGGGGCCAACGTCCTGACTTTC.

This clonotype rates as medium-sized. The rearrangement uses TRBV20-1 and TRBJ1-2; possible D gene TRBD1, 6 bases. Germline values: CDR1 DFQATT, CDR2 SNEGSKA (reference sequence). V lost 1 base, J lost 7 bases, and 13 bases lay in between. The CDR3 sequence is 13 residues long. The DNA for the CDR3 is TGCAGTGCTAGAGGGATAAACAGGGCTGGCTACACCTTC. Residues: CSARGINRAGYTF.

This sequence joins TRBV9 and TRBJ1-3; no reliable D call. Trimming cost V 0 bases and J 3 bases, with 4 bases left between them. CDR1 is SGDLS, CDR2 YYNGEE, per germline. This CDR3 comprises 13 residues. The chain's CDR3 is CASSVADGNTIYF. The DNA for the CDR3 is TGTGCCAGCAGCGTAGCTGATGGAAACACCATATATTTT. The variable domain in full, completed from reference TRBV9 and TRBJ1-3, reads DSGVTQTPKHLITATGQRVTLRCSPRSGDLSVYWYQQSLDQGLQFLIQYYNGEERAKGNILERFSAQQFPDLHSELNLSSLELGDSALYFCASSVADGNTIYFGEGSWLTVV.

There are a few counts of this clonotype. The CDR3 coding sequence is TGTGCCAGCAGCCCCAGACCGGGACTAATATACGAGCAGTACTTC. It translates to CASSPRPGLIYEQYF. The chain has TRBV6-1 and TRBJ2-7; 7 bases match TRBD2. J gave up 4 bases and V 6 bases, and 12 bases lay outside the gene matches. The CDR3 loop spans 15 amino acids. Germline V lookup: CDR1 MNHNS, CDR2 SASEGT.

V is TRBV7-2 and J is TRBJ2-7; TRBD1 agrees at 7 bases. Germline loops: CDR1 SGHTA, CDR2 FQGNSA. With V trimmed by 3 bases and J by 3 bases, 8 bases remained unmatched. The CDR3 consists of 15 residues. The CDR3 DNA sequence: TGTGCCAGCAGCTTTATAGGTCAGGGGGACTACGAGCAGTACTTC. It is translated as CASSFIGQGDYEQYF. Using reference TRBV7-2 and TRBJ2-7 for the parts outside the CDR3, the full variable domain is GAGVSQSPSNKVTEKGKDVELRCDPISGHTALYWYRQSLGQGLEFLIYFQGNSAPDKSGLPSDRFSAERTGGSVSTLTIQRTQQEDSAVYLCASSFIGQGDYEQYFGPGTRLTVT.

This clonotype has a handful of counts. The CDR3 is CASSYTTGQREKLFF. In nucleotides, the CDR3 is TGTGCCAGCAGTTACACGACAGGGCAACGGGAAAAACTGTTTTTT. J is TRBJ1-4 and V is TRBV6-2 or TRBV6-3; 7 nucleotides line up with TRBD1. Germline V lookup: CDR1 MNHEY, CDR2 SVGEGT. V lost 2 bases and J lost 8; bases outside the gene matches: 8. This CDR3 comprises 15 residues.

The chain combines TRBV19 with TRBJ1-5; 7 bases map to TRBD1. V lost 8 bases, J lost 4 bases, and 8 bases stayed unmatched. Germline assignment: CDR1 LNHDA and CDR2 SQIVND (reference sequence). This CDR3 is 14 amino acids long. CDR3 protein: CASARQGDNQPQHF. CDR3 nucleotide sequence: TGTGCCAGTGCTCGACAGGGCGATAATCAGCCCCAGCATTTT.

The chain carries TRBV12-3 or TRBV12-4 and TRBJ1-6; D is ambiguous. The V gene lost 1 base and the J gene lost 5 bases, with 6 bases spanning the gap. The CDR3 covers 14 residues. CDR3 DNA sequence: TGTGCCAGCAGTTTAGACCGGGATAATTCACCCCTCCACTTT. Amino acid sequence: CASSLDRDNSPLHF.

This clonotype has a handful of counts. This sequence joins TRBV28 and TRBJ1-4, with no clear D. The CDR3 totals 14 residues. The germline gives CDR1 MDHEN, CDR2 SYDVKM. V was clipped by 5 bases and J by 10 bases, with 17 bases between them. Here the CDR3 reads CASSRTFEGGKLFF. DNA of the CDR3: TGTGCCAGCAGTCGGACGTTTGAGGGTGGAAAACTGTTTTTT.